A selection of T cell receptor beta chains follows, all from one sample in a study of blood T cell repertoires in COVID-19. Profiling relied on immunoSEQ multiplex PCR, and the TCRdb table lists in-frame clones only, not all of them. The repertoire includes hundreds of thousands of clones, about nine tenths of them detected once, and just over 2.5% sits in the top ten. Sequenced material: PBMCs or T cells enriched from blood (not recorded which). All receptors derive from a woman aged 25-40 years with acute COVID-19. Both conserved end residues are part of each CDR3. Fields, in order: D gene, V gene, J gene, clone size, CDR3 protein, CDR3 DNA. The D gene is left open where the match is weak. Rows give clone size only sometimes, using once, few, many, or a class for an expanded clone.

.	TRBV21-1	TRBJ1-1	.	CASSKGRGGMNTEAFF	TGTGCCAGCAGCAAAGGTCGCGGGGGGATGAACACTGAAGCTTTCTTT
.	TRBV11-3	TRBJ2-1	once	CASSLRGGTYNEQFF	TGTGCCAGCAGCTTAAGGGGGGGGACCTACAATGAGCAGTTCTTC
.	TRBV28	TRBJ1-2	once	CASSFGRQEFGYTF	TGTGCCAGCAGTTTTGGAAGACAGGAGTTTGGCTACACCTTC
TRBD1	TRBV4-1	TRBJ2-5	.	CASSQDRTGEETQYF	TGCGCCAGCAGCCAAGACCGGACAGGGGAAGAGACCCAGTACTTC
TRBD2	TRBV4-1	TRBJ2-7	.	CASSQDRTLTSGYEQYF	TGCGCCAGCAGCCAAGATCGGACTCTTACTAGCGGTTACGAGCAGTACTTC
TRBD2	TRBV19	TRBJ2-1	.	CASSRYLAGGIFYNEQFF	TGTGCCAGTAGCCGATATCTAGCGGGGGGGATCTTTTACAATGAGCAGTTCTTC
.	TRBV7-9	TRBJ1-6	.	CASSPGRGNNSPLHF	TGTGCCAGCAGCCCGGGCCGGGGGAATAATTCACCCCTCCACTTT
.	TRBV7-9	TRBJ1-4	.	CASSLRRGLATNEKLFF	TGTGCCAGCAGCTTAAGACGAGGGCTTGCAACTAATGAAAAACTGTTTTTT
.	TRBV12-3/TRBV12-4	TRBJ1-5	.	CASSDSINQPQHF	TGTGCCAGCAGCGACAGCATCAATCAGCCCCAGCATTTT
TRBD1	TRBV6-1	TRBJ2-7	.	CASSDQGQRSYEQYF	TGTGCCAGCAGTGATCAGGGACAGAGAAGCTACGAGCAGTACTTC
TRBD1	TRBV2	TRBJ1-5	.	CASSDGQANSNQPQHF	TGTGCCAGCAGTGATGGACAGGCAAATAGCAATCAGCCCCAGCATTTT
.	TRBV10-2	TRBJ2-1	.	CASSESSFVEQFF	TGCGCCAGCAGTGAGTCGTCTTTTGTTGAGCAGTTCTTC
TRBD1	TRBV27	TRBJ2-1	.	CASSSPATQGRGNEQFF	TGTGCCAGCAGTTCGCCGGCTACACAGGGGCGCGGGAATGAGCAGTTCTTC
.	TRBV7-2	TRBJ1-5	.	CASSLIRDSNQPQHF	TGTGCCAGCAGCTTAATCCGGGATAGCAATCAGCCCCAGCATTTT
TRBD1	TRBV10-2	TRBJ1-1	.	CASRGYRGHDAFF	TGCGCCAGCAGGGGTTACAGGGGGCATGATGCTTTCTTT
TRBD1	TRBV9	TRBJ1-1	.	CASRGTGVNTEAFF	TGTGCCAGCAGGGGGACAGGGGTAAACACTGAAGCTTTCTTT
TRBD2	TRBV3-1/TRBV3-2	TRBJ2-3	once	CASSQALAGGGDTQYF	TGTGCCAGCAGCCAAGCTCTAGCGGGGGGAGGAGATACGCAGTATTTT
TRBD1	TRBV7-9	TRBJ2-5	.	CASSPAGGETQYF	TGTGCCAGCAGCCCCGCAGGGGGAGAGACCCAGTACTTC
TRBD1	TRBV27	TRBJ2-7	.	CASSSRDRGPLREQYF	TGTGCCAGCAGTTCAAGGGACAGGGGACCCCTACGAGAGCAGTACTTC
TRBD1	TRBV29-1	TRBJ2-1	.	CSATKTGGALNEQFF	TGCAGCGCCACGAAAACAGGGGGCGCATTGAATGAGCAGTTCTTC
.	TRBV5-1	TRBJ2-1	.	CASSWGEFSYNEQFF	TGCGCCAGCAGCTGGGGGGAGTTCTCCTACAATGAGCAGTTCTTC
TRBD2	TRBV5-1	TRBJ2-1	.	CASSLVGRTSGGVEQFF	TGCGCCAGCAGCTTGGTTGGTAGGACTAGCGGGGGTGTGGAGCAGTTCTTC
.	TRBV6-5	TRBJ1-1	.	CASIIPGVTTEAFF	TGTGCCAGCATAATCCCGGGGGTTACCACTGAAGCTTTCTTT
TRBD2	TRBV29-1	TRBJ2-1	.	CSVEGSGVYNEQFF	TGCAGCGTTGAGGGTAGCGGGGTTTACAATGAGCAGTTCTTC
.	TRBV14	TRBJ2-5	.	CASSHLRGSEQETQYF	TGTGCCAGCAGCCACTTGCGGGGTAGTGAACAAGAGACCCAGTACTTC
TRBD1	TRBV7-9	TRBJ1-4	.	CASSLTGVYEKLFF	TGTGCCAGCAGCTTGACAGGGGTTTATGAAAAACTGTTTTTT
TRBD1	TRBV5-8	TRBJ1-6	.	CASSLPDRDSPLHF	TGTGCCAGCAGCCTACCCGACAGGGATTCACCCCTCCACTTT
.	TRBV29-1	TRBJ1-4	.	CSVGGSGASNEKLFF	TGCAGCGTTGGGGGCTCCGGAGCGTCTAATGAAAAACTGTTTTTT